This T cell receptor (beta chain) came from a study of T-cell reconstitution after alpha-beta-depleted transplantation in children. Germline CDR1 SGHTA, CDR2 FQGNSA. There are 15 residues in the CDR3. V was clipped by 5 bases and J by 5 bases; unmatched bases: 7. Unique molecular identifiers were used in preparing the TCRbeta library. TCRdb processed the PCR reads anew with MiXCR; each CDR3 protein has one entry. The sample includes roughly 220,000 distinct CDR3 sequences, about 11% seen only once; the top ten take roughly 2.6%. This TCR was sampled from a human donor who donated a stem cell graft to a child with acute lymphoblastic leukemia. The rearrangement links TRBV7-2 to TRBJ2-7, with 12 bases that match TRBD1. The sequencing used PBMCs from the stem cell graft donor, collected from the stem cell graft. CDR3 residues: CASSLGTGGWDEQYF. The CDR3 nucleotides read TGTGCCAGCAGCCTCGGGACAGGGGGCTGGGACGAGCAGTACTTC. Full variable domain (missing parts from reference TRBV7-2 and TRBJ2-7): GAGVSQSPSNKVTEKGKDVELRCDPISGHTALYWYRQSLGQGLEFLIYFQGNSAPDKSGLPSDRFSAERTGGSVSTLTIQRTQQEDSAVYLCASSLGTGGWDEQYFGPGTRLTVT.